This TCR beta chain was found in a study of cytomegalovirus exposure and HLA in healthy donors (TCRdb year 2017). For the study in its entirety: The roughly 670 repertoires of the first cohort and the 95 to 150 validation repertoires were produced on the same platform, according to a later analysis. The study aimed to test whether cataloging public T cell receptors could reveal signatures of past pathogen exposure. Along with the roughly 670-subject first cohort, a separate validation cohort of over a hundred different subjects was used. To predict cytomegalovirus infection status, the study brought together high-throughput TCR immunosequencing, statistical association of individual TCRs with disease status, and machine learning. Summary of the overall study and its limitations: Cytomegalovirus status was reported to be diagnosed by the classifier with high specificity and sensitivity in both the original and validation cohorts. Most TCR sequences were observed very rarely across donors, whereas some public TCRs were present in many individuals. All 120 or so repertoires were used to score co-occurrence in the validation cohort in a later analysis, because that analysis had no HLA typing for the cohort. In a later analysis, TCRs clustered in the first cohort were found to also tend to co-occur in the 120 or so validation repertoires, with approximately 95% of cluster scores above 0. In the study, approximately 160 TCR beta chains were listed as associated with cytomegalovirus. In vitro tests confirmed that a few of the cytomegalovirus-associated TCR beta chains recognize cytomegalovirus antigens. The authors suggested that the approach could potentially be extended to other disease states and immunological phenotypes.

In regard to this clone: It lacks a known antigen. Base qualities are not provided; no much larger clone lies one nucleotide away.

Donors formed part of the validation cohort, which comprised 120 subjects and was distinct from the first cohort of 550 to 850 subjects. The library was produced with the immunoSEQ multiplex PCR assay. Concerning the study's data processing: A statistical classification framework was built for diagnosing cytomegalovirus status from the catalog of TCR beta chain sequences. Here the immuneACCESS table is served through TCRdb, limited to in-frame sequences with V and J called. Missing clones are a known gap in these copies; in checked studies unresolved V genes cover under half, and the rest lacks a known reason. V and J calls and clone size come straight from that table; D and trimming were deduced from the DNA. The sample table lists about 160,000 clones, over 85% of them with a count of one. The ten largest clones add up to about 9.3% of the sample. The specimen was PBMCs. The clonotype originates from a young woman in good health and CMV-seropositive.

The sequenced DNA: TGTGCCAGCAGGGGGACAGGGGGCCTTTCTGCGCCCCAGCATTTT. Translated, this is CASRGTGGLSAPQHF. This sequence uses TRBV28 and TRBJ1-5; TRBD1 lines up with 12 middle nucleotides. Sequences MDHEN (CDR1) and SYDVKM (CDR2) are obtained from the germline V gene. V loses 6 bases at its end and J loses 9 bases; junction bases beyond the gene matches: 9. Its CDR3 holds 15 amino acids, cysteine through phenylalanine. The only DNA kept is the CDR3, 45 bases in frame from the first base.